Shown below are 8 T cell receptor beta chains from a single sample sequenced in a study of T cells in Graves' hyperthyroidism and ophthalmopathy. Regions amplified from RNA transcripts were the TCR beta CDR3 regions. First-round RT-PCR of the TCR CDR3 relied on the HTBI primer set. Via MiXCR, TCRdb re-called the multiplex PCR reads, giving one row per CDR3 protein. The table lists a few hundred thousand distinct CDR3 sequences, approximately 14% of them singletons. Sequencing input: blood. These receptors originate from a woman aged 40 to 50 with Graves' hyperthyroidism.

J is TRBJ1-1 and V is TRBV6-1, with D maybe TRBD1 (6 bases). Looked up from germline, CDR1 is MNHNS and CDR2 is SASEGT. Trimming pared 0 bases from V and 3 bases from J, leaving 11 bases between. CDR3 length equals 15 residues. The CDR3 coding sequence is TGTGCCAGCAGTGAAGCGGGGGGGGCGGACACTGAAGCTTTCTTT. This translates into CASSEAGGADTEAFF.

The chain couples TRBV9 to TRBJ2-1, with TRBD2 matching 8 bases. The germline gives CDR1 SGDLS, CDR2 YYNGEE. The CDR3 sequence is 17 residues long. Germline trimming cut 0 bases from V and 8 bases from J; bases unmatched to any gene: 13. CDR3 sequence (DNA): TGTGCCAGCAGCGTAGGAATTCCCACTAGCGGAGGGGATGAGCAGTTCTTC. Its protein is CASSVGIPTSGGDEQFF. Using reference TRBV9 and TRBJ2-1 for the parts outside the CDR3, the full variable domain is DSGVTQTPKHLITATGQRVTLRCSPRSGDLSVYWYQQSLDQGLQFLIQYYNGEERAKGNILERFSAQQFPDLHSELNLSSLELGDSALYFCASSVGIPTSGGDEQFFGPGTRLTVL.

CDR3 in amino acids: CSVGETGELFF. For the CDR3, the DNA is TGCAGCGTTGGTGAGACCGGGGAGCTGTTTTTT. The V gene is TRBV29-1, the J gene TRBJ2-2; no clear D gene. The CDR3 contains 11 residues. The V gene lost 4 bases and the J gene lost 5 bases, with 5 bases spanning the gap. Germline V gene data show CDR1 as SQVTM and CDR2 as ANQGSEA.

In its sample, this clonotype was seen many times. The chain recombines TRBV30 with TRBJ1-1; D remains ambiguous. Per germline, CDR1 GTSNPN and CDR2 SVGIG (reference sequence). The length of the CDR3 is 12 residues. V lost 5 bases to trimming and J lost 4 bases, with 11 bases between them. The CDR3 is CAWAESSTEAFF. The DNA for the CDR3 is TGTGCCTGGGCCGAGAGTTCCACTGAAGCTTTCTTT. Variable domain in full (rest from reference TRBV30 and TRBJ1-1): SQTIHQWPATLVQPVGSPLSLECTVEGTSNPNLYWYRQAAGRGLQLLFYSVGIGQISSEVPQNLSASRPQDRQFILSSKKLLLSDSGFYLCAWAESSTEAFFGQGTRLTVV.

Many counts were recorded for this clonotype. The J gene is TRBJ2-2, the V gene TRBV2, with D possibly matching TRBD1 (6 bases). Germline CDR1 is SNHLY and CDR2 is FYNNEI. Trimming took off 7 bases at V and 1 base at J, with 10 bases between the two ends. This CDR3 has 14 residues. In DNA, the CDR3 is TGTGCCAGCAAAAGGACAGAGAACACCGGGGAGCTGTTTTTT. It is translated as CASKRTENTGELFF.

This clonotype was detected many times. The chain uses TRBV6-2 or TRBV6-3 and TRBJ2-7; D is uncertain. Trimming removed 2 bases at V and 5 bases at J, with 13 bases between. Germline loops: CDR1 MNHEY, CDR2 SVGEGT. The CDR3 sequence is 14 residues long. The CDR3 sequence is CASSYGVTPNEQYF. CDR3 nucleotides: TGTGCCAGCAGTTACGGCGTCACACCCAACGAGCAGTACTTC.

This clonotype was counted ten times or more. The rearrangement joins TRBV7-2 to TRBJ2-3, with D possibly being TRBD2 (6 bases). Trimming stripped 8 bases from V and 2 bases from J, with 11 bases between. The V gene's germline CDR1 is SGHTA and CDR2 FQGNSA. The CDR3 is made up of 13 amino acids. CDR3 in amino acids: CASARDFTDTQYF. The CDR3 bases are TGTGCCAGCGCTAGGGACTTCACAGATACGCAGTATTTT.

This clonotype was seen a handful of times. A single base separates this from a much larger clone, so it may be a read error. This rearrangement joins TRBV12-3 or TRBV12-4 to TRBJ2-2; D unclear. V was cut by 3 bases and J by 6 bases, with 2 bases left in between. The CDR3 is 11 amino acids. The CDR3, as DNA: TGTGCCAGCAGTTTTGCCGGGGAGCTGTTTTTT. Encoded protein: CASSFAGELFF.